This entry describes one TCR beta chain. Tumor samples were obtained before definitive surgery or chemotherapy. This specimen comes from a study of high-grade serous ovarian cancer treatment subgroups. Overall study context: Samples averaged around 14,000 reads and 7,000 or so unique TCR beta rearrangements.

Only in-frame clones appear in the TCRdb table, and some are missing; sequencing was by immunoSEQ multiplex PCR. The sample lists 2,500 or so clones, around 74% seen once, with 8.5% to 10% in the top ten. The TCR originated in a human donor with high-grade serous ovarian cancer. The sequenced material came from tumor tissue.

The CDR3 DNA follows: TGTGCCTGGAGTGTAATCAGGGGCCGAGGAAAACTGTTTTTT. This sequence encodes CAWSVIRGRGKLFF. The rearrangement joins TRBV30 to TRBJ1-4, with D possibly being TRBD1 (6 bases). The CDR3 covers 14 residues. Germline CDR1 is GTSNPN and CDR2 is SVGIG (reference sequence). V lost 0 bases to trimming and J lost 10 bases, with 15 bases between them. Complete variable domain (other parts from reference TRBV30 and TRBJ1-4): SQTIHQWPATLVQPVGSPLSLECTVEGTSNPNLYWYRQAAGRGLQLLFYSVGIGQISSEVPQNLSASRPQDRQFILSSKKLLLSDSGFYLCAWSVIRGRGKLFFGSGTQLSVL.